The 26 T cell receptor beta chains presented below share a single source sample, sequenced in a study of sequential checkpoint blockade in melanoma. Sample treatment: randomized to nivolumab then ipilimumab (arm A) or the reverse (arm B). Only in-frame clones appear in the TCRdb table, and some are missing; sequencing was by immunoSEQ multiplex PCR. Of about 9,500 clones in the sample, 23% were seen once. The sequencing used tumor tissue (inferred from file names), collected from a patient given nivolumab and ipilimumab in sequence. These receptors all come from a human donor with melanoma.

This clone was seen only once. The CDR3 protein is CASQNVGGREQFF. In DNA form, the CDR3 reads TGTGCCAGCCAAAACGTGGGGGGACGTGAGCAGTTCTTC. The chain is built from TRBV19 and TRBJ2-1, with D possibly matching TRBD2 (6 bases). V shed 9 bases and J shed 9 bases, with 18 bases lying between them. Per the germline V gene, CDR1 is LNHDA and CDR2 is SQIVND (reference sequence). The CDR3 has 13 amino acids.

A few counts support this clone. This rearrangement joins TRBV6-8 to TRBJ2-3; D may correspond to TRBD1 or TRBD2 (5 bases each). The CDR3 has 13 residues. Per the germline V gene, CDR1 is MNHGY and CDR2 is SAAAGT. Between the trimmed V and J ends, which lost 2 bases and 4 bases, there was a span of 7 bases. Here the CDR3 DNA reads TGTGCCAGCAGTTACGTGGGGGCAGATACGCAGTATTTT. It yields the protein CASSYVGADTQYF.

V and J are TRBV11-3 and TRBJ2-7, with TRBD1 as a possible D gene (5 bases). The CDR3 extends over 15 amino acids. The V gene lost 2 bases and the J gene lost 3 bases, with 14 bases spanning the gap. Per germline, CDR1 SGHNT and CDR2 YENEEA. In DNA, the CDR3 is TGTGCCAGCAGCTTAACCCCGATACAGGACTACGAGCAGTACTTC. It specifies CASSLTPIQDYEQYF.

This clone has just a few counts. The chain joins TRBV6-8 to TRBJ1-1, with a possible D match to TRBD1 (5 bases). Germline assignment: CDR1 MNHGY and CDR2 SAAAGT. The CDR3 consists of 16 residues. The germline V and J ends were trimmed by 3 bases and 10 bases, with 24 bases remaining between them. The CDR3 bases are TGTGCCAGCAGTTATTGGTCAGGGAGGGAAAGGAAAGGAGCTTTCTTT. This encodes CASSYWSGRERKGAFF.

This clone was observed at least ten times. V is TRBV11-3 and J is TRBJ1-1; TRBD1 agrees at 9 bases. Losses at the gene ends were 5 bases for V and 0 bases for J; bases not matched to a gene: 7. Germline V gene sequence: CDR1 SGHNT, CDR2 YENEEA. This CDR3 has 16 amino acids. CDR3 coding DNA: TGTGCCAGCAGCGAGACAGGGGGGGGAATGAACACTGAAGCTTTCTTT. Protein product: CASSETGGGMNTEAFF. Full variable domain (missing parts from reference TRBV11-3 and TRBJ1-1): EAGVVQSPRYKIIEKKQPVAFWCNPISGHNTLYWYLQNLGQGPELLIRYENEEAVDDSQLPKDRFSAERLKGVDSTLKIQPAELGDSAVYLCASSETGGGMNTEAFFGQGTRLTVV.

The chain couples TRBV12-5 to TRBJ2-2; D tentatively reads TRBD1 or TRBD2 (5 bases each). The CDR3 is made up of 18 amino acids. Germline V gene data show CDR1 as LGHNT and CDR2 as FRNRAP. The chain's CDR3 is CASTEGEFGTPNTGELFF. As DNA, the CDR3 is TGTGCCAGCACCGAAGGGGAATTTGGGACGCCGAACACCGGGGAGCTGTTTTTT.

This clone has a handful of counts. This chain connects TRBV4-1 to TRBJ1-2; D is unresolved. Trimming took 1 base from V and 5 from J, leaving 17 bases between them. This CDR3 region has 16 residues. CDR1 is MGHRA and CDR2 is YSYEKL in the germline V gene. CDR3 sequence (DNA): TGCGCCAGCAGCCAAGCGAGCACAGCGTACGGATATGGCTACACCTTC. Translating gives CASSQASTAYGYGYTF.

There are a few counts of this clone. This chain joins TRBV6-1 and TRBJ1-4; 11 bases map to TRBD1. The CDR3 contains 19 residues. Looked up from germline, CDR1 is MNHNS and CDR2 is SASEGT. V lost 0 bases and J lost 4; bases outside the gene matches: 10. The CDR3 DNA is TGTGCCAGCAGTGAAGCGTTGGGACAGGGGGTTCTTATTAATGAAAAACTGTTTTTT. This sequence encodes CASSEALGQGVLINEKLFF.

The chain employs TRBV9 and TRBJ2-7; 7 bases align to TRBD1. Germline-derived CDR1 and CDR2 are SGDLS and YYNGEE. J lost 7 bases, V lost 5 bases, and 6 bases had no gene match. The CDR3 is 12 residues long. The CDR3 DNA sequence: TGTGCCAGCAGTGCACAGGGGTGGGAGCAGTACTTC. It encodes CASSAQGWEQYF.

The chain recombines TRBV19 with TRBJ1-1; D not resolved. Germline lookup yields CDR1 LNHDA and CDR2 SQIVND (reference sequence). V shed 3 bases and J shed 7 bases, with 18 bases lying between them. The CDR3 runs 15 residues. This chain's CDR3 is CASSISRLRVGEAFF. The CDR3 DNA is TGTGCCAGTAGTATCTCCAGGTTAAGGGTTGGTGAAGCTTTCTTT.

V is TRBV19 and J is TRBJ1-6; no definite D call. Germline CDR1 LNHDA, CDR2 SQIVND (reference sequence). The CDR3 has 13 amino acids. The V end lost 5 bases, the J end lost 9 bases, and 11 bases lay between the germline ends. CDR3 loop: CASSVQRSSPLHF. The CDR3 DNA is TGTGCCAGTAGTGTACAAAGAAGTTCACCCCTCCACTTT.

The table lists this clone with many counts. The gene calls are TRBV9 and TRBJ2-7; 12 positions agree with TRBD1. This CDR3 contains 12 residues. The J segment lost 3 bases and the V segment lost 10 bases, leaving 2 bases of the junction unmatched. Germline values: CDR1 SGDLS, CDR2 YYNGEE. In DNA form, the CDR3 reads TGTGCCGGGACAGGGGGCCACTACGAGCAGTACGTC. Its protein product is CAGTGGHYEQYV.

The V call is TRBV25-1, the J call TRBJ2-4; D assignment may be TRBD1 or TRBD2 (5 bases each). This CDR3 comprises 17 residues. The V gene's germline CDR1 is MGHDK and CDR2 SYGVNS. Trimming removed 1 base at V and 1 base at J, with 14 bases between. CDR3 sequence reads: CASSESQGPGAKNIQYF. The CDR3 nucleotides are TGTGCCAGCAGTGAATCGCAGGGCCCGGGGGCCAAAAACATTCAGTACTTC.

This sequence joins TRBV19 and TRBJ2-1; 9 bases agree with TRBD2. The J segment lost 1 base and the V segment lost 1 base, leaving 2 bases of the junction unmatched. The length of the CDR3 is 16 residues. The germline CDR1 and CDR2 sequences are LNHDA and SQIVND (reference sequence). The CDR3 region has the DNA TGTGCCAGTAGTATAGGCGGGGGGGCGTCCTACAATGAGCAGTTCTTC. Amino acid sequence: CASSIGGGASYNEQFF.

This clone was picked up a small number of times. The J gene is TRBJ2-7, the V gene TRBV9; D may be TRBD2 (5 bases). V gave up 5 bases and J gave up 6 bases, with 15 bases separating them. This CDR3 is 13 amino acids long. CDR1 and CDR2 (germline): SGDLS, YYNGEE. This CDR3 reads CASSEARAGEQYV. The CDR3 coding sequence is TGTGCCAGCAGTGAAGCGCGGGCGGGCGAGCAGTACGTC.

As concerns this clone: The same CDR3 arises from other DNA sequences in this sample as well. The rearrangement links TRBV19 to TRBJ1-5; a weak D match, TRBD1 (6 bases). In germline, CDR1 is LNHDA, CDR2 SQIVND (reference sequence). The CDR3 has 15 amino acids. The germline V and J ends were trimmed by 3 bases and 4 bases, with 13 bases remaining between them. The CDR3 reads CASSISGAFNQPQHF. CDR3 sequence (DNA): TGTGCCAGTAGTATCTCAGGGGCCTTTAATCAGCCCCAGCATTTT.

The rearrangement links TRBV19 to TRBJ1-2, with 12 bases lining up with TRBD1. This CDR3 has 14 residues. The V and J ends lost 6 bases and 8 bases, in that order; junction bases with no gene match: 7. In germline, CDR1 is LNHDA, CDR2 SQIVND (reference sequence). The CDR3: CASSSTGTGGGYTF. The CDR3 region has the DNA TGTGCCAGTAGCTCGACCGGGACAGGGGGCGGCTACACCTTC.

This rearrangement joins TRBV6-8 to TRBJ2-2; 7 bases are a match to TRBD2. V lost 6 bases, J lost 1 base, and 11 bases stayed unmatched. Per germline, CDR1 MNHGY and CDR2 SAAAGT. The CDR3 sequence is 17 residues long. The CDR3 spells CASSPWRAGLNTGELFF. Here the CDR3 DNA reads TGTGCCAGCAGCCCCTGGCGAGCGGGGCTGAACACCGGGGAGCTGTTTTTT.

The CDR3: CSARTGISYEQYF. In DNA form, the CDR3 reads TGCAGCGCCCGTACGGGGATCTCCTACGAGCAGTACTTC. V gene TRBV29-1 combines with J gene TRBJ2-7; TRBD2 is a possible D gene (5 bases). The CDR3 consists of 13 residues. The germline CDR1 and CDR2 sequences are SQVTM and ANQGSEA. Trimming shortened V by 7 bases and J by 0 bases, and 13 bases separated the two germline ends.

The chain is built from TRBV19 and TRBJ1-2, with D hard to call. This CDR3 contains 16 residues. The ends were cut back, 3 bases at V and 4 bases at J, with 18 bases in the middle. Germline loops: CDR1 LNHDA, CDR2 SQIVND (reference sequence). CDR3 DNA sequence: TGTGCCAGTAGTATTATAACATCAGAAACCGTCTATGGCTACACCTTC. As protein: CASSIITSETVYGYTF.

This CDR3 is CASSPPSGRGGTDTQYF. CDR3 DNA sequence: TGTGCCAGCTCACCACCTTCAGGGCGGGGGGGCACAGATACGCAGTATTTT. The chain carries TRBV18 and TRBJ2-3; 8 bases map to TRBD2. Germline trimming cut 0 bases from V and 1 base from J; bases unmatched to any gene: 6. The CDR3 has 17 residues. The germline V gene encodes CDR1 KGHSH and CDR2 LQKENI.

This clone was seen more than once but under ten times. The chain employs TRBV11-3 and TRBJ2-1; D is perhaps TRBD2 (6 bases). The ends were cut back, 5 bases at V and 6 bases at J, with 26 bases in the middle. The length of the CDR3 is 18 residues. The germline gives CDR1 SGHNT, CDR2 YENEEA. The CDR3 DNA is TGTGCCAGCAGCCCCGGCTTAACGGGGGTTAAGGGATTCAATGAGCAGTTCTTC. Translating gives CASSPGLTGVKGFNEQFF.

This clone was counted once. The CDR3 protein is CASSPGQVFMNTEAFF. As DNA, the CDR3 is TGCGCCAGCAGCCCCGGACAGGTTTTCATGAACACTGAAGCTTTCTTT. The V gene is TRBV5-1, the J gene TRBJ1-1; 7 nucleotides align to TRBD1. This CDR3 has 16 residues. The germline V gene has CDR1 SGHRS and CDR2 YFSETQ. The V segment lost 4 bases and the J segment 0 bases; nucleotides outside the gene matches: 9. Combining the CDR3 with reference TRBV5-1 and TRBJ1-1 gives the whole variable domain KAGVTQTPRYLIKTRGQQVTLSCSPISGHRSVSWYQQTPGQGLQFLFEYFSETQRNKGNFPGRFSGRQFSNSRSEMNVSTLELGDSALYLCASSPGQVFMNTEAFFGQGTRLTVV.

This clone was seen a few times. The gene calls are TRBV6-8 and TRBJ1-6; 7 nucleotides match TRBD1. The CDR3 extends over 14 amino acids. Trimming removed 1 base from V and 9 bases from J; junction bases left unmatched: 3. Germline V CDR1 and CDR2: MNHGY, SAAAGT. The chain's CDR3 is CASSYLPGGSPLHF. CDR3 DNA sequence: TGTGCCAGCAGTTACTTACCAGGGGGTTCACCCCTCCACTTT.

The V call is TRBV6-8, the J call TRBJ1-2; D gene unclear. CDR1 and CDR2 (germline): MNHGY, SAAAGT. V lost 0 bases and J 4 bases, leaving 12 bases between the germline ends. The CDR3 extends over 15 amino acids. CDR3 region: CASSYSRSATYGYTF. The CDR3 DNA sequence: TGTGCCAGCAGTTACTCGAGGAGCGCAACCTATGGCTACACCTTC.

The gene calls are TRBV28 and TRBJ1-5; perhaps TRBD1 as D (5 bases). The germline CDR1 and CDR2 sequences are MDHEN and SYDVKM. V dropped 4 bases and J dropped 5 bases, with 15 bases sitting between them. The CDR3 contains 15 residues. In DNA, the CDR3 is TGTGCCAGCAGTTCGTATAGGAGGGGAGATCAGCCCCAGCATTTT. This translates into CASSSYRRGDQPQHF.